This T cell receptor beta chain originates from a study of Ad26.COV2.S vaccination and SARS-CoV-2 variants (dated by TCRdb to the early 2020s). Regarding the research as a whole: Vaccine-arm donors were drawn from COV1001, a multicentre, randomized, double-blind, placebo-controlled phase I-IIa trial of Ad26.COV2.S in healthy adults. Investigators did not know the trial group allocation while performing experiments and assessing outcomes. TCRbeta repertoire sequencing was used to assess the specificity and breadth of SARS-CoV-2-reactive T cell receptors after Ad26.COV2.S vaccination. Ad26.COV2.S was administered intramuscularly at a dose of 5x10^10 or 1x10^11 viral particles, either as one shot or as two shots given 56 days apart. The TCR-sequenced set comprised about 32 samples: roughly 19 Ad26.COV2.S vaccine recipients, 5 placebo recipients and 8 SARS-CoV-2 convalescent individuals. Trial participants were randomized into five groups of five: low-dose or high-dose Ad26.COV2.S given once or twice, or placebo on both occasions. Study-level results and caveats: Substantial breadth of spike-specific CD8+ and CD4+ T cell responses was reported after vaccination. According to the authors, total T cell responses may have been underestimated by the TCR breadth and depth analyses. Vaccine and placebo recipients had similar non-spike TCR breadth, a finding consistent with the vaccine containing only spike. The study was not powered for comparison of responses between vaccine doses or regimens. Spike-specific TCR breadth was higher in Ad26.COV2.S recipients than in placebo recipients (P = 0.0014).

Per the germline V gene (reference sequence), LNHDA is the CDR1 and SQIVND is the CDR2. Including the terminal cysteine and phenylalanine, the CDR3 comprises 14 residues. Only CDR3 DNA is held: 42 bases, read in frame from base 1. V is shortened by 7 bases, J by 4 bases, and the region joining them spans 13 bases. The treatment or condition label corresponds to: roughly 20 received Ad26.COV2.S at low or high dose, single or two shots; five or six received placebo; per-sample allocation not given. Repertoires of vaccine and placebo recipients were sequenced from samples taken on day 63 after the first injection. In Cohort 1b, 20 to 25 adults aged 18-55 years were enrolled at a single site in Boston, USA, between 29 July and 7 August 2020. Ad26.COV2.S consisted of a replication-incompetent adenovirus type 26 vector by which a prefusion-stabilized SARS-CoV-2 spike protein from the original Wuhan strain was expressed.

Of note for this clone: Its antigen remains undetermined. The record has no base qualities; no much larger clone is one base away.

The immunoSEQ Assay was the method used to sequence TCRbeta CDR3 regions. After extraction, genomic DNA underwent amplification by bias-controlled multiplex PCR, followed by high-throughput sequencing. The paper's processing steps were these. To quantify the absolute abundance of each unique TCRbeta CDR3 region, sequences were collapsed and filtered. T cell fraction was estimated by normalizing TCRbeta template counts to usable DNA, with usable DNA measured through amplification of reference genes found in all nucleated cells. Repertoire TCRs were annotated as SARS-CoV-2-specific when V gene, CDR3 amino acid sequence and J gene were exactly matched to a known reactive TCR set. The reference SARS-CoV-2 TCR set was derived from MIRA and filtered for enrichment in COVID-19-positive ImmuneCODE repertoires, a step that removed public or cross-reactive TCRs. Using the MIRA antigens, annotated TCRs were further analysed by specific ORF or by position within an ORF. Depth was the summed frequency of annotated unique rearrangements, while breadth was defined as annotated unique rearrangements over total unique productive rearrangements. Group comparisons of TCR breadth used two-sided Wilcoxon rank-sum tests. Sourced from immuneACCESS, this table was stored by TCRdb with only in-frame sequences that have V and J called. A share of the clones is absent; for the studies checked, an unresolved V gene accounts for under half, and the remainder has no known explanation. D and trimming were read from the DNA, whereas the V and J calls and clone size are those reported in that table. Counted in this sample were some 450,000 clones; around 91% of them appeared once. Jointly, the top ten make up less than 5.5% of the sample.

The rearranged segments are TRBV19 and TRBJ2-2; the D gene could be TRBD1 or TRBD2, each one agreeing over 6 bases. The sequencing here drew on peripheral blood, taken in a trial of Ad26.COV2.S vaccine versus placebo. The sequence was collected from a person between 18 and 60 years old who received the Ad26.COV2.S COVID-19 vaccine or a placebo. The CDR3 loop reads CASKGGGITGELFF. The nucleotide sequence reads as follows: TGTGCCAGTAAGGGGGGAGGTATCACCGGGGAGCTGTTTTTT.